The rows below give T cell receptor beta chains drawn from one sample of a study of blood T cells in healthy people across ages. One entry per CDR3 protein results from TCRdb running MiXCR on the 5' RACE reads. The repertoire includes approximately 810,000 distinct CDR3 sequences, around 30% of them detected once, and approximately 15% sits in the top ten. The specimen sequenced was blood. These receptors came from a woman aged 80 or over in good health. CDR3s include the opening cysteine and the closing phenylalanine or tryptophan. D genes are given only for firm matches. Where a row states a size, it is once, few, many or the class of an expanded clone; other rows omit it.

V: TRBV12-3/TRBV12-4
J: TRBJ2-3
size: few
D: .
CDR3: CASSLAGHRTDTQYF
DNA: TGTGCCAGCAGTTTAGCGGGACACAGAACAGATACGCAGTATTTT

V: TRBV5-5
J: TRBJ2-5
size: many
D: TRBD2
CDR3: CASSWGTSQETQYF
DNA: TGTGCCAGCAGCTGGGGGACTAGCCAAGAGACCCAGTACTTC

V: TRBV6-2/TRBV6-3
J: TRBJ1-2
size: many
D: .
CDR3: CASSYQGKYGYTF
DNA: TGTGCCAGCAGTTACCAGGGGAAGTATGGCTACACCTTC

V: TRBV7-3
J: TRBJ1-1
size: .
D: .
CDR3: CASSASGWAEAFF
DNA: TGTGCCAGCAGCGCTTCAGGGTGGGCTGAAGCTTTCTTT

V: TRBV13
J: TRBJ1-1
size: .
D: .
CDR3: CASSEALGWTEAFF
DNA: TGTGCCAGCAGTGAAGCGTTAGGGTGGACTGAAGCTTTCTTT

V: TRBV25-1
J: TRBJ2-2
size: .
D: TRBD2
CDR3: CASSLGSGGAVGELFF
DNA: TGTGCCAGCAGTTTAGGAAGCGGGGGGGCAGTCGGGGAGCTGTTTTTT

V: TRBV2
J: TRBJ1-2
size: .
D: TRBD1
CDR3: CASSEALRDRGGGYTF
DNA: TGTGCCAGCAGTGAAGCGCTTCGTGACAGGGGTGGTGGCTACACCTTC

V: TRBV14
J: TRBJ2-7
size: few
D: TRBD1
CDR3: CASSQKGSGTGRWEQYF
DNA: TGTGCCAGCAGCCAGAAAGGTTCCGGGACAGGGAGATGGGAGCAGTACTTC

V: TRBV7-2
J: TRBJ2-5
size: many
D: TRBD2
CDR3: CASSYGGAGETQYF
DNA: TGTGCCAGCAGTTACGGGGGGGCGGGCGAGACCCAGTACTTC

V: TRBV4-3
J: TRBJ2-4
size: many
D: .
CDR3: CASSPRLGMGDIQYF
DNA: TGCGCCAGCAGCCCCCGGTTAGGAATGGGAGACATTCAGTACTTC

V: TRBV12-3/TRBV12-4
J: TRBJ2-1
size: many
D: TRBD2
CDR3: CASTPGSGGIDEQFF
DNA: TGTGCCAGCACCCCGGGTAGCGGGGGCATTGATGAGCAGTTCTTC

V: TRBV15
J: TRBJ2-3
size: many
D: .
CDR3: CATSSPGQQYF
DNA: TGTGCCACCAGCAGTCCGGGACAGCAGTATTTT

V: TRBV3-1
J: TRBJ2-1
size: .
D: .
CDR3: CASGYGENSCNEQFF
DNA: TGTGCCAGCGGCTACGGGGAAAACTCCTGCAATGAGCAGTTCTTC

V: TRBV11-2
J: TRBJ1-1
size: few
D: .
CDR3: CASSFMGYTEAFF
DNA: TGTGCCAGCAGCTTTATGGGATACACTGAAGCTTTCTTT

V: TRBV2
J: TRBJ1-5
size: few
D: TRBD1
CDR3: CASSEMDRFQPQHF
DNA: TGTGCCAGCAGTGAAATGGACAGGTTCCAGCCCCAGCATTTT

V: TRBV7-2
J: TRBJ1-6
size: .
D: .
CDR3: CASSLGSPGWGNSPLHF
DNA: TGTGCCAGCAGCTTAGGGAGCCCGGGGTGGGGGAATTCACCCCTCCACTTT

V: TRBV7-2
J: TRBJ2-5
size: few
D: .
CDR3: CASSLQKYNEQYF
DNA: TGTGCCAGCAGCTTGCAAAAATACAATGAGCAGTACTTC

V: TRBV5-4
J: TRBJ1-2
size: .
D: TRBD1
CDR3: CASSLIGTGGGGYTF
DNA: TGTGCCAGCAGCTTGATAGGGACAGGGGGCGGTGGCTACACCTTC

V: TRBV2
J: TRBJ1-2
size: .
D: .
CDR3: CASSDPGVEYGYTF
DNA: TGTGCCAGCAGTGATCCGGGGGTTGAATATGGCTACACCTTC

V: TRBV20-1
J: TRBJ1-1
size: .
D: .
CDR3: CSARQTVEAFF
DNA: TGCAGTGCTAGACAGACCGTCGAAGCTTTCTTT

V: TRBV20-1
J: TRBJ1-1
size: .
D: .
CDR3: CSARDQGDTDAFF
DNA: TGCAGTGCTAGAGACCAGGGAGACACTGATGCTTTCTTT

V: TRBV6-2/TRBV6-3
J: TRBJ2-5
size: many
D: TRBD1
CDR3: CASSWTGGNEQYF
DNA: TGTGCCAGCAGTTGGACAGGGGGCAATGAGCAGTACTTC

V: TRBV12-3/TRBV12-4
J: TRBJ2-5
size: many
D: .
CDR3: CASSSPPSKETQYF
DNA: TGTGCCAGCAGTTCCCCCCCCAGCAAGGAGACCCAGTACTTC

V: TRBV7-9
J: TRBJ2-6
size: many
D: .
CDR3: CASSASGANVLTF
DNA: TGTGCCAGCAGCGCCTCTGGGGCCAACGTCCTGACTTTC

V: TRBV7-9
J: TRBJ2-7
size: .
D: .
CDR3: CASSYRALKGEQYF
DNA: TGTGCCAGCAGTTATCGGGCTTTGAAAGGCGAGCAGTACTTC

V: TRBV3-1
J: TRBJ2-7
size: few
D: .
CDR3: CASSQGEVEQYF
DNA: TGTGCCAGCAGCCAAGGCGAGGTCGAGCAGTACTTC

V: TRBV14
J: TRBJ1-2
size: many
D: TRBD1
CDR3: CASSQGGQNYGYTF
DNA: TGTGCCAGCAGCCAAGGGGGACAGAACTATGGCTACACCTTC

V: TRBV7-2
J: TRBJ2-7
size: .
D: TRBD1
CDR3: CASSLAGTDSYNEQYF
DNA: TGTGCCAGCAGCTTAGCCGGGACAGACTCCTACAATGAGCAGTACTTC

V: TRBV20-1
J: TRBJ1-2
size: many
D: TRBD1
CDR3: CSALRGGAFYGYTF
DNA: TGCAGTGCCCTGCGAGGGGGCGCATTCTATGGCTACACCTTC